This T cell receptor beta chain was obtained from a study of metastatic and nonmetastatic thyroid tumors. Across the study: Repertoire data that came from the blood and tumor or nodule tissue of malignant and benign thyroid patients were compared. Findings and caveats of the study: TCR beta diversity was reportedly significantly higher in malignant thyroid tumors than benign nodules, in blood and tumor.

CDR1 is MRHNA and CDR2 is SNTAGT in the germline V gene. The CDR3 sequence is 16 residues long. Between the trimmed V and J ends, which lost 0 bases and 0 bases, there was a span of 6 bases. About this clone: Antigen specificity is unknown.

Prior to thyroid surgery, none of the patients had received any treatment. How the authors handled the data: A classifier for distant metastasis in papillary thyroid cancer was constructed using CDR3 differences observed across clinicopathological groups. Through MiXCR, TCRdb re-clonotyped the PCR reads. The V and J calls follow TCRdb's processing rather than the paper's. The profile covers over 20,000 clones, with about 30% appearing a single time and 12% to 15% taken by the ten largest. The chain employs TRBV6-4 and TRBJ1-6; D ambiguous. This sequence originates from a male donor with papillary thyroid cancer or a benign thyroid nodule (not recorded which). Some clones in this sample may be carry-over from other donors' samples. Sequencing was performed on tumor tissue. CDR3 in amino acids: CASSDSGSSYNSPLHF. CDR3 coding DNA: TGTGCCAGCAGTGACTCAGGCAGCTCCTATAATTCACCCCTCCACTTT.